Listed below are T cell receptor beta chains from one sample, sequenced in a study of control samples from healthy donors and cancer patients. TCRdb's table, derived via immunoSEQ multiplex PCR, lists solely in-frame clones and lacks some. The sample has about 35,000 clones; 85% to 95% are singletons. The sample taken for sequencing was PBMCs. These receptors were taken from a man between 35 and 55 years old with colorectal cancer. Both conserved end residues are part of each CDR3. Fields, in order: clone size, V gene, J gene, D gene, CDR3 DNA, CDR3 protein. The D gene is left open where the match is weak. Clone sizes are given selectively: once, few, many, or a class where the clone is expanded.

clone size: .; V gene: TRBV3-1/TRBV3-2; J gene: TRBJ1-2; D gene: .; CDR3 DNA: TGTGCCAGCAGCCAAGTTCCGGCCTATGGCTACACCTTC; CDR3 protein: CASSQVPAYGYTF
clone size: .; V gene: TRBV6-6; J gene: TRBJ1-4; D gene: .; CDR3 DNA: TGTGCCAGCAGTTACTCTTCACATAATGAAAAACTGTTTTTT; CDR3 protein: CASSYSSHNEKLFF
clone size: .; V gene: TRBV19; J gene: TRBJ1-2; D gene: .; CDR3 DNA: TGTGCCAGTAGTACCTCTTCAACGGGGACAAACTATGGCTACACCTTC; CDR3 protein: CASSTSSTGTNYGYTF
clone size: .; V gene: TRBV10-1; J gene: TRBJ1-1; D gene: .; CDR3 DNA: TGCGCCAGCAGTGAGAGGCAGTACACTGAAGCTTTCTTT; CDR3 protein: CASSERQYTEAFF
clone size: .; V gene: TRBV5-6; J gene: TRBJ2-7; D gene: TRBD1; CDR3 DNA: TGTGCCAGCAGCTTGAGGGACAGGGGAGTCGGAGAGCAGTACTTC; CDR3 protein: CASSLRDRGVGEQYF
clone size: .; V gene: TRBV11-2; J gene: TRBJ1-5; D gene: .; CDR3 DNA: TGTGCCAGCAGCTTAGGAGGCGCCGGGTTGGGCAATCAGCCCCAGCATTTT; CDR3 protein: CASSLGGAGLGNQPQHF
clone size: .; V gene: TRBV5-6; J gene: TRBJ2-3; D gene: TRBD2; CDR3 DNA: TGTGCCAGCAGCTTCCGGGGGGTGGGCACAGATACGCAGTATTTT; CDR3 protein: CASSFRGVGTDTQYF
clone size: .; V gene: TRBV7-2; J gene: TRBJ1-5; D gene: .; CDR3 DNA: TGTGCCAGCAGCTTAGGCGCTGGGCGGAATCAGCCCCAGCATTTT; CDR3 protein: CASSLGAGRNQPQHF
clone size: .; V gene: TRBV11-2; J gene: TRBJ2-7; D gene: .; CDR3 DNA: TGTGCCAGCAGCTTAGGCAGTACCTACGAGCAGTACTTC; CDR3 protein: CASSLGSTYEQYF
clone size: .; V gene: TRBV29-1; J gene: TRBJ1-6; D gene: TRBD1; CDR3 DNA: TGCAGCGACGTACAGGGGGCGATGAATAATTCACCCCTCCACTTT; CDR3 protein: CSDVQGAMNNSPLHF
clone size: .; V gene: TRBV7-2; J gene: TRBJ2-3; D gene: .; CDR3 DNA: TGTGCCAGCAGTTCAAGTAGCGATACGCAGTATTTT; CDR3 protein: CASSSSSDTQYF
clone size: .; V gene: TRBV4-3; J gene: TRBJ1-2; D gene: TRBD1; CDR3 DNA: TGCGCCAGCAGCCAAGATCGTGGGACAGAGTATGGCTACACCTTC; CDR3 protein: CASSQDRGTEYGYTF
clone size: .; V gene: TRBV7-6; J gene: TRBJ2-7; D gene: .; CDR3 DNA: TGTGCCAGCAGCTTGGCGACGGGCGTTAGCTCCTACGAGCAGTACTTC; CDR3 protein: CASSLATGVSSYEQYF
clone size: .; V gene: TRBV5-1; J gene: TRBJ1-5; D gene: TRBD1; CDR3 DNA: TGCGCCAGCAGCTTGCAGACAGGGGACAATCAGCCCCAGCATTTT; CDR3 protein: CASSLQTGDNQPQHF
clone size: .; V gene: TRBV27; J gene: TRBJ2-6; D gene: .; CDR3 DNA: TGTGCCAGCAGTAGATACTCTGGGGCCAACGTCCTGACTTTC; CDR3 protein: CASSRYSGANVLTF
clone size: once; V gene: TRBV6-6; J gene: TRBJ2-1; D gene: TRBD1; CDR3 DNA: TGTGCCAGCAGTTCACAGGGGTTTCTCGACAATGAGCAGTTCTTC; CDR3 protein: CASSSQGFLDNEQFF
clone size: .; V gene: TRBV7-2; J gene: TRBJ2-7; D gene: .; CDR3 DNA: TGTGCCAGCAGCTCCGTAGGCTTCGAGCAGTACTTC; CDR3 protein: CASSSVGFEQYF
clone size: .; V gene: TRBV9; J gene: TRBJ2-3; D gene: .; CDR3 DNA: TGTGCCAGCAGCGTAGAGTCCCCTACTCCGCAGTATTTT; CDR3 protein: CASSVESPTPQYF
clone size: .; V gene: TRBV7-9; J gene: TRBJ1-2; D gene: .; CDR3 DNA: TGTGCCAGCAGTACAAGTAAGGGTGGCTACACCTTC; CDR3 protein: CASSTSKGGYTF
clone size: once; V gene: TRBV6-2/TRBV6-3; J gene: TRBJ1-5; D gene: TRBD1; CDR3 DNA: TGTGCCAGCAGTTCTCTTTCAGGGGGCGGTCAGCCCCAGCATTTT; CDR3 protein: CASSSLSGGGQPQHF
clone size: once; V gene: TRBV11-3; J gene: TRBJ2-7; D gene: .; CDR3 DNA: TGTGCCAGCAGCCGTCCACCGAGCTCCTACGAGCAGTACTTC; CDR3 protein: CASSRPPSSYEQYF
clone size: once; V gene: TRBV2; J gene: TRBJ1-3; D gene: .; CDR3 DNA: TGTGCCAGCAGTGAGGGGATAACCATATATTTT; CDR3 protein: CASSEGITIYF
clone size: .; V gene: TRBV7-3; J gene: TRBJ2-7; D gene: TRBD1; CDR3 DNA: TGTGCCAGCAGCCGCGGGACAGGGAGCTCCTACGAGCAGTACTTC; CDR3 protein: CASSRGTGSSYEQYF